This TCR beta chain appears in the sequencing data of a study of human T cells and chemical hapten exposure. Background on the study: Investigators sensitized approximately 2 cm by approximately 2 cm of upper inner arm skin with 2% DPC.

The CDR3 has 15 residues. Germline assignment: CDR1 KGHSH and CDR2 LQKENI. Specified time point: patch test 3, about 24 weeks after DPC sensitization. Treatment of the sample: therapeutic diphenylcyclopropenone sensitization with weekly scalp DPC. In the original workflow: Counting gave a median of roughly 97,000 TCRs per sample, with values ranging from about 23,224 to 690,600. TCRdb re-called the RACE reads through MiXCR, storing one row per CDR3 protein. TCRdb's processing, not the authors', yielded these V and J calls. The repertoire holds tens of thousands of distinct CDR3 sequences, approximately 10% seen once, with 1.1% in the top ten. Study findings and constraints: Counts of TCRs above 1 in 1000 frequency stayed unchanged with DPC sensitization.

This clonotype has only a few counts. Its antigen is unidentified. Mismatch with germline at one junction end may stem from a read error. This rearrangement joins TRBV18 to TRBJ1-2; possibly TRBD1 for D (5 bases). The sample was whole blood, taken in connection with sensitization to the hapten diphenylcyclopropenone (DPC). The TCR comes from a woman aged 30 to 39 with alopecia areata. Some clones in this sample may be carry-over from other donors' samples. CDR3 sequence: CASSPITGDGYGYTF. The CDR3 DNA reads TGTGCCAGTTCACCTATAACAGGAGATGGCTATGGCTACACCTTC. Full variable domain (rest looked up from reference TRBV18 and TRBJ1-2): NAGVMQNPRHLVRRRGQEARLRCSPMKGHSHVYWYRQLPEEGLKFMVYLQKENIIDESGMPKERFSAEFPKEGPSILRIQQVVRGDSAAYFCASSPITGDGYGYTFGSGTRLTVV.